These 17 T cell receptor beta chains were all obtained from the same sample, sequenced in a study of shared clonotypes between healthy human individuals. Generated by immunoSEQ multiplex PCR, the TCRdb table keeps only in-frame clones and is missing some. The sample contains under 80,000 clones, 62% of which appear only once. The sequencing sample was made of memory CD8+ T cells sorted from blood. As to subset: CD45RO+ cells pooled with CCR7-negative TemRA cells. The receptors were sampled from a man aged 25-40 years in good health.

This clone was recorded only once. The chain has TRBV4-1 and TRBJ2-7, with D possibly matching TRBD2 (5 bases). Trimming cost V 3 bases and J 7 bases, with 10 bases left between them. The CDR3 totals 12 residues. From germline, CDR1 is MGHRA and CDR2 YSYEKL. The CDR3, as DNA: TGCGCCAGCAGCCACCCCACGGGGGAGCAGTACTTC. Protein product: CASSHPTGEQYF.

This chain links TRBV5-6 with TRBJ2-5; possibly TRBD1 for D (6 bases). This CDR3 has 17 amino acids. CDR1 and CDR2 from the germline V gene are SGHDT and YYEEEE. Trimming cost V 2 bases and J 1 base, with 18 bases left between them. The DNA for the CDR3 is TGTGCCAGCAGCTTTCGGGGCGGACAGTGGGGCCAAGAGACCCAGTACTTC. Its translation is CASSFRGGQWGQETQYF.

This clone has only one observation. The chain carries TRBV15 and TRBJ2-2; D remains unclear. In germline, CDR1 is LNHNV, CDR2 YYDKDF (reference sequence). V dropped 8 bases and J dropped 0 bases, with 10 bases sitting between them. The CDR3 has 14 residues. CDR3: CATAWRSNTGELFF. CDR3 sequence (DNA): TGTGCCACCGCGTGGAGATCGAACACCGGGGAGCTGTTTTTT.

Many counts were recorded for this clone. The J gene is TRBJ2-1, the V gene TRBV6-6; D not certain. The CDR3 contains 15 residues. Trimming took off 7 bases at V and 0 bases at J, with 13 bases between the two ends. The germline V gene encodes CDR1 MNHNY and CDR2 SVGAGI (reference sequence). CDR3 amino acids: CASNDGLNSYNEQFF. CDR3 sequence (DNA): TGTGCCAGCAACGACGGCTTAAACTCCTACAATGAGCAGTTCTTC.

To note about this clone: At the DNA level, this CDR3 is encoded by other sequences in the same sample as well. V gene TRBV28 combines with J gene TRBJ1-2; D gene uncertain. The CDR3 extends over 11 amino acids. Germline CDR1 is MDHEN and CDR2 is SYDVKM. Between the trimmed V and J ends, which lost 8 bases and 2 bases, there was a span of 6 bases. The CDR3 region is CASGPNYGYTF. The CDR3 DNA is TGTGCCAGCGGGCCAAACTATGGCTACACCTTC.

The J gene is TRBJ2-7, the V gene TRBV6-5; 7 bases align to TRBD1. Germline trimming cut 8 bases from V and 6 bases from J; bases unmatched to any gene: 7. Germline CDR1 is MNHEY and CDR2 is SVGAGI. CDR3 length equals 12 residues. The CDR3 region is CASSTGVSEQYF. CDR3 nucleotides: TGTGCCAGCTCCACAGGGGTTAGCGAGCAGTACTTC.

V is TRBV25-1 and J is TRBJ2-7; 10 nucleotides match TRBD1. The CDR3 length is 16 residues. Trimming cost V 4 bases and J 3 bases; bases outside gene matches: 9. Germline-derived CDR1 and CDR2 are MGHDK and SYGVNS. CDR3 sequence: CASSVTRTGGGYEQYF. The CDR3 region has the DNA TGTGCCAGCAGTGTTACACGGACAGGGGGAGGCTACGAGCAGTACTTC.

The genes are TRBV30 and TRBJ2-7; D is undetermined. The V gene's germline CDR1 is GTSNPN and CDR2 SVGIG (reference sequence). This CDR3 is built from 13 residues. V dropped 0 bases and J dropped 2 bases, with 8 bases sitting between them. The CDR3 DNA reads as TGTGCCTGGAGTGTAACAGATACCTACGAGCAGTACTTC. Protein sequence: CAWSVTDTYEQYF.

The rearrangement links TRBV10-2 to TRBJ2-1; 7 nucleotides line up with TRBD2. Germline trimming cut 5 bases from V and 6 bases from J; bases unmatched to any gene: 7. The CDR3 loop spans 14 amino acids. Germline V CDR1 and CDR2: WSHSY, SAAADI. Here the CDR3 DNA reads TGCGCCAGCAGTAGGTGGGAGGGCCGCAATGAGCAGTTCTTC. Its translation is CASSRWEGRNEQFF.

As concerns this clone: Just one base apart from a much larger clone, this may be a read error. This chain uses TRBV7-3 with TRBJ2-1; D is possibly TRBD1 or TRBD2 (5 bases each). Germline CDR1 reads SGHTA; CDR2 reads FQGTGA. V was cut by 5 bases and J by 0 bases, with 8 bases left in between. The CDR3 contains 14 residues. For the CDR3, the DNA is TGTGCCAGCAGCCCAGGGAGCTCCTACAATGAGCAGTTCTTC. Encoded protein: CASSPGSSYNEQFF. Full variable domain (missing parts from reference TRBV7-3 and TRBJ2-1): GAGVSQTPSNKVTEKGKYVELRCDPISGHTALYWYRQSLGQGPEFLIYFQGTGAADDSGLPNDRFFAVRPEGSVSTLKIQRTERGDSAVYLCASSPGSSYNEQFFGPGTRLTVL.

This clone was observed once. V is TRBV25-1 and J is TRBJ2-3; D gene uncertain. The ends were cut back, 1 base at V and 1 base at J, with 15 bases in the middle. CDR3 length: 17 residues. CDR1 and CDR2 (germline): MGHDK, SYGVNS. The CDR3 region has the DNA TGTGCCAGCAGTGAATCGGTTAGAAACCTGGGCACAGATACGCAGTATTTT. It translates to CASSESVRNLGTDTQYF. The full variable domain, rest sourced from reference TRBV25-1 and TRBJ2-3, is EADIYQTPRYLVIGTGKKITLECSQTMGHDKMYWYQQDPGMELHLIHYSYGVNSTEKGDLSSESTVSRIRTEHFPLTLESARPSHTSQYLCASSESVRNLGTDTQYFGPGTRLTVL.

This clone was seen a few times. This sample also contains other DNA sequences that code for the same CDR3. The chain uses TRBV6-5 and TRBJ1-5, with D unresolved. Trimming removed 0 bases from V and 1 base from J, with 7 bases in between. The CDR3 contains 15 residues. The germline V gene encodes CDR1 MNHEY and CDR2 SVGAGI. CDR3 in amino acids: CASSYSKDSNQPQHF. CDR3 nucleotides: TGTGCCAGCAGTTACTCGAAAGACAGCAATCAGCCCCAGCATTTT.

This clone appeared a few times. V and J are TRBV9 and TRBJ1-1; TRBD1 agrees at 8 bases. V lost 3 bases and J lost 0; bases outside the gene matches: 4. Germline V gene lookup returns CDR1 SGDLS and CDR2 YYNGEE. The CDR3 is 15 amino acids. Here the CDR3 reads CASSATGALNTEAFF. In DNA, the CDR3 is TGTGCCAGCAGCGCGACAGGGGCGCTGAACACTGAAGCTTTCTTT.

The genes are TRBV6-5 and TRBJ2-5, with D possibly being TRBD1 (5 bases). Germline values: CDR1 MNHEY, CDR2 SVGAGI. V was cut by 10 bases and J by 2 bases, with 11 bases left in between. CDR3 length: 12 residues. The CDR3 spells CATRTLQETQYF. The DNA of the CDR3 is TGTGCCACCAGGACACTACAAGAGACCCAGTACTTC.

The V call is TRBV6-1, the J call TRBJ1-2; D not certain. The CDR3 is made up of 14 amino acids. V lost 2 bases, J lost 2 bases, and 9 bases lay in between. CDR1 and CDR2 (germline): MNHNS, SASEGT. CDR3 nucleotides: TGTGCCAGCAGTGAACAAATCGGGAACTATGGCTACACCTTC. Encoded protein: CASSEQIGNYGYTF.

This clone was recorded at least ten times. DNA for the CDR3: TGTGCCAGCCAAGAGGGGACAGGGGGCTCTGGGGCCAACGTCCTGACTTTC. Its protein product is CASQEGTGGSGANVLTF. The rearrangement joins TRBV19 to TRBJ2-6, with 11 bases lining up with TRBD1. CDR1 LNHDA and CDR2 SQIVND come from the germline V gene (reference sequence). After removal of 9 bases from V and 0 bases from J, the junction contained 7 bases not matched to a gene. CDR3 length: 17 residues.

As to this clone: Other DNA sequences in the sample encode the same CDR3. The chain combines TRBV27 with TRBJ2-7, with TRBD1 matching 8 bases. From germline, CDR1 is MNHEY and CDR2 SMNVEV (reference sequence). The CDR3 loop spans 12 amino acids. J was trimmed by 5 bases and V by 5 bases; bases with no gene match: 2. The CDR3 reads CASSLQGDEQYF. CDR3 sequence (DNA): TGTGCCAGCAGTCTACAGGGGGACGAGCAGTACTTC.